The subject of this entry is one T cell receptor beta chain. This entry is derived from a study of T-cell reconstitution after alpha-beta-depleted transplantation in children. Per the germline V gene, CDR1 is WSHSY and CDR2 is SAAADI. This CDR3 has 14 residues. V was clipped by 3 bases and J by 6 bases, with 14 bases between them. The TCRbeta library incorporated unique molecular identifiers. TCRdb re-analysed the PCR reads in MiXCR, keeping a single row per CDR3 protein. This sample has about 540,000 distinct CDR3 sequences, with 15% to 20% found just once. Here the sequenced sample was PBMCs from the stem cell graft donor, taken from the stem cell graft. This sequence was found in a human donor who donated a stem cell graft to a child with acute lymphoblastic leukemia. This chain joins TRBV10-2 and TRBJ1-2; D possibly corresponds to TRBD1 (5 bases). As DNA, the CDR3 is TGCGCCAGCAGTGAAGGGGCAGTAGCCGATGGCTACACCTTC. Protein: CASSEGAVADGYTF.